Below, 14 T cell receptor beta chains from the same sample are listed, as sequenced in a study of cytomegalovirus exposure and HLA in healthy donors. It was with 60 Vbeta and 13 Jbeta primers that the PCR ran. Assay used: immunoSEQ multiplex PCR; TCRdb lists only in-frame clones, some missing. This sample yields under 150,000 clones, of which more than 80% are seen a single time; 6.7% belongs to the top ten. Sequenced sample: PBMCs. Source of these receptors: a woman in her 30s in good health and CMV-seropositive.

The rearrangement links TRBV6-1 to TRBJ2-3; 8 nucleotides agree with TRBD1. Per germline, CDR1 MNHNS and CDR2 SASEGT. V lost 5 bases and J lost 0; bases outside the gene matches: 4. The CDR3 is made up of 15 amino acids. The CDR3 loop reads CASSQQGASTDTQYF. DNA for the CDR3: TGTGCCAGCAGTCAGCAGGGGGCTAGCACAGATACGCAGTATTTT.

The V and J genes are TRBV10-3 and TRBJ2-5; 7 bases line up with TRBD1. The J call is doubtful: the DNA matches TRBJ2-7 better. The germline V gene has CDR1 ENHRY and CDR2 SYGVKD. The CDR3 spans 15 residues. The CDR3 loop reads CAISESATGVYEQYF. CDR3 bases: TGTGCCATCAGTGAGTCCGCTACAGGGGTATACGAGCAGTACTTC.

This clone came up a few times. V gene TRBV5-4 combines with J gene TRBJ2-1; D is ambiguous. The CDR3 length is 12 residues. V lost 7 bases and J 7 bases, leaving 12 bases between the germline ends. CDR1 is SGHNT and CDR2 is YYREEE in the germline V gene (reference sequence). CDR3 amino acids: CASAQPPNEQFF. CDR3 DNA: TGTGCCAGCGCGCAACCCCCTAATGAGCAGTTCTTC.

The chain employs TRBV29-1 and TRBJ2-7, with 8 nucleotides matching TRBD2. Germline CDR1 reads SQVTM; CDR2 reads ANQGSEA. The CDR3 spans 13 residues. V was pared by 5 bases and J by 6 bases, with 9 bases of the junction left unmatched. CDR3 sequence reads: CSVSGRLGGEQYF. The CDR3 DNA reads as TGCAGCGTTAGCGGGAGATTGGGAGGCGAGCAGTACTTC.

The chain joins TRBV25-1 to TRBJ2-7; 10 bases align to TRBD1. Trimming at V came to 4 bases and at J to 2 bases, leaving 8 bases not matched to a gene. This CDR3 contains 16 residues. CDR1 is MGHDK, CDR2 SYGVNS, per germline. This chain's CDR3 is CASSVSGTGVTYEQYF. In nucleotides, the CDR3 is TGTGCCAGCAGTGTCTCCGGGACAGGGGTGACCTACGAGCAGTACTTC.

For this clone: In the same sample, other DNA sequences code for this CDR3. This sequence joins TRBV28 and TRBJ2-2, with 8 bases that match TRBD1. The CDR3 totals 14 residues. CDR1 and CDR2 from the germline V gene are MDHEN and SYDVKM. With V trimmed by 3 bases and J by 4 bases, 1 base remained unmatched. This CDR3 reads CASSFGTGTGELFF. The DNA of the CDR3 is TGTGCCAGCAGTTTTGGGACAGGCACCGGGGAGCTGTTTTTT.

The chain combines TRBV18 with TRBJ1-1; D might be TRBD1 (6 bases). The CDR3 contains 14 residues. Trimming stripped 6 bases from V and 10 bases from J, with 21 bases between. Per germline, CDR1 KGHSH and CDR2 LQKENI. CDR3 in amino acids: CASSSQGGSEGAFF. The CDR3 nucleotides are TGTGCCAGCTCTTCACAGGGAGGGTCGGAGGGAGCTTTCTTT.

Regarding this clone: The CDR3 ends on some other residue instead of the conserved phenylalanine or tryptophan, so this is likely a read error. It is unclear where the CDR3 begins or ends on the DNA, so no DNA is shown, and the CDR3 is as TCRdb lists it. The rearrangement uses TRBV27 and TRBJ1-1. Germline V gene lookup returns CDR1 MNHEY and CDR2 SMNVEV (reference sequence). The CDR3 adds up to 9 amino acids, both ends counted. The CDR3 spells CASRLEGPE.

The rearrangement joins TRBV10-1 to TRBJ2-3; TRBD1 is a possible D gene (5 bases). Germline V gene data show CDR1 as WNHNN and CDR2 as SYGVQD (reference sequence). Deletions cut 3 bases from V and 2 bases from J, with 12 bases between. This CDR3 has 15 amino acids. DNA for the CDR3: TGCGCCAGCAGTGACGACAGACTTTCCACAGATACGCAGTATTTT. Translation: CASSDDRLSTDTQYF.

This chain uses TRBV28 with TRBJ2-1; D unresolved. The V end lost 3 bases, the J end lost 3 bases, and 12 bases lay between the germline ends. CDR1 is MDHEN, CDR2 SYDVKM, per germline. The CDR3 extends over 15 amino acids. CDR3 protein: CASSFGTTFYNEQFF. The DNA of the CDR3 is TGTGCCAGCAGTTTCGGTACTACATTCTACAATGAGCAGTTCTTC.

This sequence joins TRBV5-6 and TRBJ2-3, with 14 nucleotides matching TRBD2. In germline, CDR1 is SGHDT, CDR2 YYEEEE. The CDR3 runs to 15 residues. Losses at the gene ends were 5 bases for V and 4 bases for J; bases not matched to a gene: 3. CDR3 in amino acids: CASRRLAGGPDTQYF. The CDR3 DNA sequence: TGTGCCAGCAGGAGACTAGCGGGGGGGCCAGATACGCAGTATTTT.

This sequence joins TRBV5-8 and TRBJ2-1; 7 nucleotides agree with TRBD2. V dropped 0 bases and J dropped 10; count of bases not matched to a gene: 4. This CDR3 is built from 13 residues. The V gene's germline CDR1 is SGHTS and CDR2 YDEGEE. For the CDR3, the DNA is TGTGCCAGCAGCTTGGCTCCGGGACTAGAGCAGTTCTTC. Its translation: CASSLAPGLEQFF.

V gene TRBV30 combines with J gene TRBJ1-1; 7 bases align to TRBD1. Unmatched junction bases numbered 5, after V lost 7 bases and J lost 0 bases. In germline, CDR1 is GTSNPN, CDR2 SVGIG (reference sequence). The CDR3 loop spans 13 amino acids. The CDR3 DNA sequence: TGTGCCTACACCGGGACAGTGAACACTGAAGCTTTCTTT. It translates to CAYTGTVNTEAFF.

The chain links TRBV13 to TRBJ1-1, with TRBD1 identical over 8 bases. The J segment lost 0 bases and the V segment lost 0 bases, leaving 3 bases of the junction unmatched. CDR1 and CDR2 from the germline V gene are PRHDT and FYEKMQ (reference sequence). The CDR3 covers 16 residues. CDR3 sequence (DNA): TGTGCCAGCAGCTTAGGGACAGGGGCCATGAACACTGAAGCTTTCTTT. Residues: CASSLGTGAMNTEAFF.